This T cell receptor beta chain derives from a study of T-cell memory formation after mild COVID-19. Study-wide results and caveats: Largely, contracting CD4+ clones fell within CM and EM, and contracting CD8+ clones within EMRA.

V lost 0 bases and J lost 7; bases outside the gene matches: 17. Germline CDR1 and CDR2: SEHNR and FQNEAQ (reference sequence). There are 19 residues in the CDR3. A word on this clonotype: Its antigen is not known.

TCR alpha and TCR beta cDNA libraries with sample barcodes and UMIs came from 5'RACE using constant-segment primers. TCRdb fed the 5' RACE reads into MiXCR, producing one record per CDR3 protein. Of about 110,000 distinct CDR3 sequences in the sample, 15% to 20% are singletons; the top ten hold 28%. This TCR was sampled from an adult woman who had mild COVID-19 (a few samples of this study predate the infection). Cell type and time point are not known. Sequenced sample: PBMCs or a T cell subset sorted from them (not recorded which). The V call is TRBV7-9, the J call TRBJ2-3; 9 bases line up with TRBD2. The CDR3 loop reads CASSLAPGTPSSGRHTQYF. The CDR3 bases are TGTGCCAGCAGCTTAGCGCCCGGGACACCGAGTAGCGGGAGACATACGCAGTATTTT.